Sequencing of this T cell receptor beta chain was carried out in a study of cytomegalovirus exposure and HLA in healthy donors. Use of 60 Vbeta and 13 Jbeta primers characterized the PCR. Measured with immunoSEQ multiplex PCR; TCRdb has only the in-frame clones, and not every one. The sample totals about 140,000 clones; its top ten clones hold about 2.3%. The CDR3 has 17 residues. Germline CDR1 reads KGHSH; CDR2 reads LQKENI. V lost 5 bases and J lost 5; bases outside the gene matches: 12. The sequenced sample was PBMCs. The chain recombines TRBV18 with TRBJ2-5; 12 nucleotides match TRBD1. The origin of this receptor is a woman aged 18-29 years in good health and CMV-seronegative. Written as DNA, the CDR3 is TGTGCCAGCTCATCGAACAGGGGACAGGGGGCTCCTGAGACCCAGTACTTC. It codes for CASSSNRGQGAPETQYF.